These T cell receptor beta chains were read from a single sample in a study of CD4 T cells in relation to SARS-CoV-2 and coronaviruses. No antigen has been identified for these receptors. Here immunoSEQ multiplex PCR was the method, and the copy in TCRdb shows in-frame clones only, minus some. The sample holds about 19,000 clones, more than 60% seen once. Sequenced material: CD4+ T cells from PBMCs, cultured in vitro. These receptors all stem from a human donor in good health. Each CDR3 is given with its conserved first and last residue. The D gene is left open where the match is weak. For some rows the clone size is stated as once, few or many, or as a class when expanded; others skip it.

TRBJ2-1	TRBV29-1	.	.	TGCAGCGTTCTTTCGTATTCGGGCGTGTCTACCTACAATGAGCAGTTCTTC	CSVLSYSGVSTYNEQFF
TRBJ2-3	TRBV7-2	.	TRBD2	TGTGCCAGCACACTATTACTAGCGGCAACAGATACGCAGTATTTT	CASTLLLAATDTQYF
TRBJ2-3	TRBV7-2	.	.	TGTGCCAGCAGACTAAACTTTCCGAATACGCAGTATTTT	CASRLNFPNTQYF
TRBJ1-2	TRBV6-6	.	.	TGTGCCAGCACCCCCTCGGGGGGCGCGTATGGCTACACCTTC	CASTPSGGAYGYTF
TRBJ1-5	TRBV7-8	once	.	TGTGCCAGCAGCTTAAGGGATAGCAATCAGCCCCAGCATTTT	CASSLRDSNQPQHF
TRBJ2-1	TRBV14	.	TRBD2	TGTGCCAGCAGCCGCGAGCTAGCGGGGGGGTCCAGGGAGCAGTTCTTC	CASSRELAGGSREQFF
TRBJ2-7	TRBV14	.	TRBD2	TGTGCCAGCAGCCCGACCACTAGCGGGAACTACGAGCAGTACTTC	CASSPTTSGNYEQYF
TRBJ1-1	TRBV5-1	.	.	TGCGCCAGCAGCTCAGGGGTTGATACTGAAGCTTTCTTT	CASSSGVDTEAFF
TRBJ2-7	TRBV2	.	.	TGTGCCAGCTGTTTGCAATTCGAGCAGTACTTC	CASCLQFEQYF
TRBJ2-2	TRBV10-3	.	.	TGTGCCATCACCGGATACAGAGACAGGAACACCGGGGAGCTGTTTTTT	CAITGYRDRNTGELFF
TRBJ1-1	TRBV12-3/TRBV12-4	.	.	TGTGCCAGCCGGGGCCAGCTGAACACTGAAGCTTTCTTT	CASRGQLNTEAFF
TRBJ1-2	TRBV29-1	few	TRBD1	TGCAGCGCCCAGACAGGGCTGCTAGATTATGGCTACACCTTC	CSAQTGLLDYGYTF
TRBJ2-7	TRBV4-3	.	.	TGCGCCAGCAGCCCAAAGACAGGTGCAAGGGACGAGCAGTACTTC	CASSPKTGARDEQYF
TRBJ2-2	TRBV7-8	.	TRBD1	TGTGCCAGCAGCTCTAGGGACAGGGGAGACACCGGGGAGCTGTTTTTT	CASSSRDRGDTGELFF
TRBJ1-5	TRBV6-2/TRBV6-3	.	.	TGTGCCAGCAGTTACGGGAGGTGGTTTAGCAATCAGCCCCAGCATTTT	CASSYGRWFSNQPQHF
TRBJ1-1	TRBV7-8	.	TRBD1	TGTGCCAGCAGCTTAGGACAGGGGGCCATGAACACTGAAGCTTTCTTT	CASSLGQGAMNTEAFF
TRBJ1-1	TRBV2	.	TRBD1	TGTGCCAGCAGTCCCCAGGGGGAGGTCACTGAAGCTTTCTTT	CASSPQGEVTEAFF
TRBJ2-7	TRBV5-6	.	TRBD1	TGTGCCAGCAGCACGGGACAGGGAGAGCAGTACTTC	CASSTGQGEQYF
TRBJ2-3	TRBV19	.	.	TGTGCCAGTAGTATTGCTGTGAGCACAGATACGCAGTATTTT	CASSIAVSTDTQYF
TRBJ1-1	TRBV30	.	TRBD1	TGTGCCTGGAGTGCCCCGGACAGGGCGAACACTGAAGCTTTCTTT	CAWSAPDRANTEAFF
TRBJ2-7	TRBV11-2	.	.	TGTGCCAGCAGCTTAGAGGCCCGAAGCGAGCAGTACTTC	CASSLEARSEQYF
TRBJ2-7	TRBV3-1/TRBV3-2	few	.	TGTGCCAGCAGCCAAGATCTGAGTCCAGGGTACACCTACGAGCAGTACTTC	CASSQDLSPGYTYEQYF
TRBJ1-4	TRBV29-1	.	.	TGCAGCGTTGCTATGGACAGTGAAAAACTGTTTTTT	CSVAMDSEKLFF
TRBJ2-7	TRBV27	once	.	TGTGCCAGCAGTTTATCGTGGTTAGGGACGGGAATTTACGAGCAGTACTTC	CASSLSWLGTGIYEQYF
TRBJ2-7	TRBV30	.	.	TGTGCCTGGAGTAGCGGACAGCACTACGAGCAGTACTTC	CAWSSGQHYEQYF
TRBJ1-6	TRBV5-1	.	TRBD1	TGCGCCAGCAGCCTCGGACAGGGGTCTAATTCACCCCTCCACTTT	CASSLGQGSNSPLHF
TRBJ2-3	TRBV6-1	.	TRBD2	TGTGCCAGCAGTGATAGGCCTAGCGGGAGAGGATGGGATACGCAGTATTTT	CASSDRPSGRGWDTQYF
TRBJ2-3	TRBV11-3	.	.	TGTGCCAGCAGCTTGGGGGGGGCACCCACAGATACGCAGTATTTT	CASSLGGAPTDTQYF
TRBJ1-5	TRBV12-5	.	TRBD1	TGTGCTAGTGGTTTGAGCGGAGGGGGCCTGTTGTGGAGCAATCAGCCCCAGCATTTT	CASGLSGGGLLWSNQPQHF
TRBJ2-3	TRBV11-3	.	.	TGTGCCAGCAGCTCTGGAGATACGCAGTATTTT	CASSSGDTQYF
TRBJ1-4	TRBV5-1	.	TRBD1	TGCGCCAGCAGCTTGGGGAACTGGGGACAGGGACCAAATGAAAAACTGTTTTTT	CASSLGNWGQGPNEKLFF
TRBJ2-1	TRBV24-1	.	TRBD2	TGTGCCACCAGTGGCCAGACTAGCGGGGGCTCCTACAATGAGCAGTTCTTC	CATSGQTSGGSYNEQFF
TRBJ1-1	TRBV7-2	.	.	TGTGCCAGCAGCTTAGAACTCGGGAGGGGAGGGAGCACTGAAGCTTTCTTT	CASSLELGRGGSTEAFF
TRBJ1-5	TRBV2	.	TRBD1	TGTGCCAGCTATACAGGGGGCCCGAATCAGCCCCAGCATTTT	CASYTGGPNQPQHF
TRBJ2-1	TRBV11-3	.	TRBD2	TGTGCCAGCAGTCCCCGAGTAGCGGGGGACAATGAGCAGTTCTTC	CASSPRVAGDNEQFF
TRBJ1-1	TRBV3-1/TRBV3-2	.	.	TGTGCCAGCAGCGTCCGACGGATGAACACTGAAGCTTTCTTT	CASSVRRMNTEAFF
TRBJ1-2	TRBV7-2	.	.	TGTGCCAGCAGCACTCCTGGACGGATTTATGGCTACACCTTC	CASSTPGRIYGYTF
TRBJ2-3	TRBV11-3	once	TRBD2	TGTGCCAGCAGCTTAGCCCCGGGGGGGGGCCAAGATACGCAGTATTTT	CASSLAPGGGQDTQYF
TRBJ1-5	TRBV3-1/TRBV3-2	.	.	TGTGCCAGCAGCCAGGGACATTTGGGGCTCGGGCAGCCCCAGCATTTT	CASSQGHLGLGQPQHF
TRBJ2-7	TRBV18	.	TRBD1	TGTGCCAGCTCACCACGGGACAGGGCCTACGAGCAGTACTTC	CASSPRDRAYEQYF
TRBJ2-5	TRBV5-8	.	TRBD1	TGTGCCAGCAGCCACGGGACAGTTCGGGAGACCCAGTACTTC	CASSHGTVRETQYF